Listed here are 8 T cell receptor beta chains from one sample, sequenced in a study of T cells after yellow fever vaccination. TCRdb re-analysed the 5' RACE reads in MiXCR, keeping a single row per CDR3 protein. The sample has about 240,000 distinct CDR3 sequences, about 7% seen once. Here the sequenced sample was CD4+ T cells sorted from PBMCs, taken 15 days after the yellow fever booster vaccination. The receptors come from a young man who received the YFV17D yellow fever vaccine.

The chain couples TRBV20-1 to TRBJ2-7; 11 bases are a match to TRBD1. Trimming at V came to 4 bases and at J to 4 bases, leaving 6 bases not matched to a gene. Germline CDR1 is DFQATT and CDR2 is SNEGSKA (reference sequence). The length of the CDR3 is 14 residues. Here the CDR3 DNA reads TGCAGTGCTACCAGGGACAGGGGGGCGTACGAGCAGTACTTC. It encodes CSATRDRGAYEQYF.

This chain joins TRBV11-2 and TRBJ2-7; perhaps TRBD2 as D (6 bases). CDR1 is SGHAT, CDR2 FQNNGV, per germline. The CDR3 sequence is 14 residues long. The germline V and J ends were trimmed by 5 bases and 3 bases, with 14 bases remaining between them. The CDR3 region is CASSGAGPGYEQYF. For the CDR3, the DNA is TGTGCCAGCAGCGGGGCGGGACCCGGCTACGAGCAGTACTTC.

This clonotype was observed at least ten times. The gene calls are TRBV5-1 and TRBJ2-5; TRBD2 might be the D (5 bases). V lost 4 bases and J 4 bases, leaving 17 bases between the germline ends. Germline loops: CDR1 SGHRS, CDR2 YFSETQ. There are 15 residues in the CDR3. CDR3 residues: CASSATYREGETQYF. CDR3 nucleotides: TGCGCCAGCAGCGCAACCTACCGTGAGGGAGAGACCCAGTACTTC.

The table lists this clonotype with many counts. The chain recombines TRBV6-5 with TRBJ2-3, with a weak D call TRBD1 (5 bases). CDR1 is MNHEY, CDR2 SVGAGI, per germline. This CDR3 comprises 14 residues. Trimming pared 4 bases from V and 3 bases from J, leaving 11 bases between. The CDR3 spells CASSSSQGTDTQYF. In nucleotides, the CDR3 is TGTGCCAGCAGTTCCTCCCAGGGAACAGATACGCAGTATTTT.

This chain connects TRBV7-2 to TRBJ2-7, with 7 bases lining up with TRBD1. Germline V gives CDR1 SGHTA, CDR2 FQGNSA. The junction had 10 bases not matched to a gene; V was cut back by 2 bases and J by 12 bases. CDR3 size: 13 residues. This CDR3 is CASSLRRTGVGYF. The CDR3, as DNA: TGTGCCAGCAGCTTAAGGCGAACAGGGGTCGGGTACTTC.

This clonotype has only a few counts. This chain uses TRBV23-1 with TRBJ2-7; no firm D call. TRBV23-1 qualifies as an ORF whose function is uncertain. CDR3 length: 16 residues. The ends were cut back, 4 bases at V and 9 bases at J, with 25 bases in the middle. The CDR3, as DNA: TGCGCCAGCAGTCTACCGGACCAGTCTACGATTAACGGGCAGTACTTC. Amino acid sequence: CASSLPDQSTINGQYF.

This clonotype came up many times. This sequence joins TRBV6-5 and TRBJ1-2; D gene ambiguous. CDR1 MNHEY and CDR2 SVGAGI come from the germline V gene. The CDR3 is 14 residues long. Trimming took 2 bases from V and 6 from J, leaving 13 bases between them. The CDR3 nucleotides read TGTGCCAGCAGTTACCGTGTGAAGGGCAATGGCTACACCTTC. This encodes CASSYRVKGNGYTF.

The sample holds many counts of this clonotype. The chain combines TRBV12-3 or TRBV12-4 with TRBJ1-4, with D hard to call. V was cut by 5 bases and J by 8 bases, with 12 bases left in between. The CDR3 is 13 amino acids. CDR3 in DNA: TGTGCCAGCAGTCCCGGGGTGGGAGAAAAACTGTTTTTT. Its protein product is CASSPGVGEKLFF.